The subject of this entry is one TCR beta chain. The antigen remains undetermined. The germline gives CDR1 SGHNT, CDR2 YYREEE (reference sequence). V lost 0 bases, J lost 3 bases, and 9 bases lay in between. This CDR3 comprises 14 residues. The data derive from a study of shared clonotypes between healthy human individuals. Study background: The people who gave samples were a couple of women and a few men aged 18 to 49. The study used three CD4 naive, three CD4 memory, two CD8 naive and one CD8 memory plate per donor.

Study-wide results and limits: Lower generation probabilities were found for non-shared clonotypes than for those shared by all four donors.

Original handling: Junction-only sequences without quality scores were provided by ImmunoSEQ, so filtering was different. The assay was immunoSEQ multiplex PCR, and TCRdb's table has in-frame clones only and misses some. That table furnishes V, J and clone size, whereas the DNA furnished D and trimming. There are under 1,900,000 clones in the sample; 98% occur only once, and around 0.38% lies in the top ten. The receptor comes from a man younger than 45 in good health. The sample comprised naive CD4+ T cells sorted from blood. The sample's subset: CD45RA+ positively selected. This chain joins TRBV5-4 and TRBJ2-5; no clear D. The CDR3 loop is CASSLADTEETQYF. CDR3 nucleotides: TGTGCCAGCAGCTTGGCCGACACTGAAGAGACCCAGTACTTC. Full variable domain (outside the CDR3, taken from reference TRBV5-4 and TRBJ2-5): ETGVTQSPTHLIKTRGQQVTLRCSSQSGHNTVSWYQQALGQGPQFIFQYYREEENGRGNFPPRFSGLQFPNYSSELNVNALELDDSALYLCASSLADTEETQYFGPGTRLLVL.